The rows below give T cell receptor beta chains drawn from one sample of a study of T-cell reconstitution after alpha-beta-depleted transplantation in children. TCRdb redid the calling of the PCR reads with MiXCR, one entry per CDR3 protein. The table shows around 580,000 distinct CDR3 sequences, with 20% to 30% occurring only once. Sample: PBMCs, taken before TCRalphabeta/CD19-depleted stem cell transplant. The receptors come from a boy in the first two years of life with Wiskott-Aldrich syndrome, due to receive a stem cell transplant. Each CDR3 is given with its conserved first and last residue. D genes are given only for firm matches. Rows give clone size only sometimes, using once, few, many, or a class for an expanded clone.

V	J	D	size	CDR3	DNA
TRBV12-3/TRBV12-4	TRBJ2-7	-	few	CASSLDRAGEQYF	TGTGCCAGCAGTTTAGACAGGGCCGGCGAGCAGTACTTC
TRBV20-1	TRBJ2-5	-	-	CSASVGTEETQYF	TGCAGTGCTAGCGTGGGAACAGAAGAGACCCAGTACTTC
TRBV19	TRBJ1-1	-	-	CASSMPGFTEAFF	TGTGCCAGTAGTATGCCGGGTTTCACTGAAGCTTTCTTT
TRBV5-1	TRBJ2-7	-	-	CASSWSGASYEQYF	TGCGCCAGCAGCTGGTCGGGGGCGTCCTACGAGCAGTACTTC
TRBV5-1	TRBJ2-1	TRBD1	-	CASRRNRGKLNEQFF	TGCGCCAGCCGCCGAAACAGGGGGAAGCTCAATGAGCAGTTCTTC
TRBV10-3	TRBJ1-6	-	-	CAIRENRVLESPLHF	TGTGCCATCAGGGAAAACAGGGTCCTTGAGTCACCCCTCCACTTT
TRBV5-1	TRBJ2-3	-	-	CASSLVVSADTQYF	TGCGCCAGCAGCTTGGTAGTAAGCGCAGATACGCAGTATTTT
TRBV7-6	TRBJ2-6	-	-	CASSPRGSGANVLTF	TGTGCCAGCAGCCCAAGGGGGTCTGGGGCCAACGTCCTGACTTTC
TRBV5-1	TRBJ2-3	TRBD2	-	CASSLISGSGTDTQYF	TGCGCCAGCAGCTTGATCAGCGGGAGCGGCACAGATACGCAGTATTTT
TRBV5-1	TRBJ2-1	TRBD1	few	CASSLGTGPPHGNEQFF	TGCGCCAGCAGCTTGGGGACAGGGCCCCCACATGGGAATGAGCAGTTCTTC
TRBV5-5	TRBJ2-7	TRBD2	-	CASTTTLWGGEQYF	TGTGCCAGCACCACCACACTATGGGGGGGCGAGCAGTACTTC
TRBV12-3/TRBV12-4	TRBJ2-7	TRBD2	-	CASSPLRESFYEQYF	TGTGCCAGCAGCCCTTTGCGGGAGTCCTTCTACGAGCAGTACTTC
TRBV5-1	TRBJ2-2	-	many	CASRGTGELFF	TGTGCCAGCAGAGGGACCGGGGAGCTGTTTTTT
TRBV10-3	TRBJ1-1	TRBD1	-	CAIGTGLLAEAFF	TGTGCCATTGGGACAGGATTATTGGCTGAAGCTTTCTTT
TRBV7-2	TRBJ2-7	TRBD2	-	CASSFASGSGEQYF	TGTGCCAGCAGCTTCGCTAGCGGGAGCGGCGAGCAGTACTTC
TRBV5-4	TRBJ2-1	-	-	CASSLSSAYNEQFF	TGTGCCAGCAGCTTGAGTAGCGCTTACAATGAGCAGTTCTTC
TRBV7-2	TRBJ2-3	TRBD2	few	CASSFGLAGVGAQYF	TGTGCCAGCAGCTTTGGACTAGCGGGGGTCGGGGCGCAGTATTTT
TRBV10-3	TRBJ2-3	-	many	CAISVGTDTQYF	TGTGCCATCAGTGTGGGGACAGATACGCAGTATTTT
TRBV6-1	TRBJ2-1	-	-	CASRANQMVVGDNNEQFF	TGTGCCAGCAGGGCTAATCAAATGGTCGTTGGGGACAACAATGAGCAGTTCTTC
TRBV7-9	TRBJ1-5	TRBD1	few	CASSLETGGEWQPQHF	TGTGCCAGCAGCTTAGAGACAGGGGGCGAATGGCAGCCCCAGCATTTT
TRBV29-1	TRBJ2-3	-	few	CSVAQRNTDTQYF	TGCAGCGTTGCTCAACGAAACACAGATACGCAGTATTTT
TRBV2	TRBJ1-5	TRBD1	few	CASRDRAYQPQHF	TGTGCCAGCAGGGACAGGGCATACCAGCCCCAGCATTTT
TRBV4-1	TRBJ2-5	-	-	CASSQERGQGGIETQYF	TGCGCCAGCAGCCAAGAGCGTGGGCAGGGGGGAATAGAGACCCAGTACTTC
TRBV6-1	TRBJ2-1	-	few	CASSGNSGPYNEQFF	TGTGCCAGCAGTGGCAATAGCGGCCCGTACAATGAGCAGTTCTTC
TRBV7-9	TRBJ2-7	-	-	CASSPRPGEYEQYF	TGTGCCAGCAGCCCCCGGCCAGGGGAATACGAGCAGTACTTC
TRBV20-1	TRBJ1-1	-	few	CSGSRRNTEAFF	TGCAGTGGGTCCAGGAGAAACACTGAAGCTTTCTTT
TRBV15	TRBJ1-6	-	few	CATSWGPLLNSPLHF	TGTGCCACCAGTTGGGGTCCGCTTCTCAATTCACCCCTCCACTTT
TRBV28	TRBJ1-1	-	-	CASSRNALNTEAFF	TGTGCCAGCAGTAGGAACGCCCTGAACACTGAAGCTTTCTTT
TRBV6-5	TRBJ1-5	-	few	CAIGHQPQHF	TGTGCCATCGGGCATCAGCCCCAGCATTTT
TRBV20-1	TRBJ2-7	TRBD2	-	CSASGLAGSKGLYF	TGCAGTGCCAGTGGACTAGCGGGGTCCAAAGGTCTGTACTTC
TRBV12-3/TRBV12-4	TRBJ2-2	-	once	CASSLPRTFLNTGELFF	TGTGCCAGCAGTTTACCCCGGACGTTCCTGAACACCGGGGAGCTGTTTTTT
TRBV5-1	TRBJ2-3	-	-	CASSLVWVSTDTQYF	TGCGCCAGCAGCTTGGTGTGGGTTAGCACAGATACGCAGTATTTT
TRBV9	TRBJ2-3	TRBD2	-	CASSVDPLAVSTDTQYF	TGTGCCAGCAGCGTAGATCCCCTAGCGGTTAGCACAGATACGCAGTATTTT
TRBV24-1	TRBJ2-3	TRBD1	few	CATSGDRGLTDTQYF	TGTGCCACCAGTGGGGACAGGGGGCTAACAGATACGCAGTATTTT
TRBV18	TRBJ1-1	-	-	CASSPEMGDNTEAFF	TGTGCCAGCTCACCAGAGATGGGTGATAACACTGAAGCTTTCTTT
TRBV20-1	TRBJ2-1	-	-	CSAGDFVSSYNEQFF	TGCAGTGCTGGGGATTTCGTTAGCTCCTACAATGAGCAGTTCTTC
TRBV12-3/TRBV12-4	TRBJ2-2	-	-	CASSLGARAGFGELFF	TGTGCCAGCAGTTTAGGGGCCAGGGCGGGATTCGGGGAGCTGTTTTTT
TRBV5-1	TRBJ2-1	TRBD2	-	CASSLTSGSIEQFF	TGCGCCAGCAGCTTGACTAGCGGGAGTATTGAGCAGTTCTTC
TRBV10-3	TRBJ2-3	TRBD2	-	CATSKRPGLAENTDTQYF	TGTGCCACCTCGAAGAGGCCGGGACTAGCGGAAAACACAGATACGCAGTATTTT
TRBV10-3	TRBJ1-2	TRBD1	few	CAISESRQGGGYTF	TGTGCCATCAGTGAGTCGCGACAGGGAGGTGGCTACACCTTC
TRBV20-1	TRBJ2-1	-	-	CSARDLLESSYNEQFF	TGCAGTGCTAGAGATCTGTTGGAGAGCTCCTACAATGAGCAGTTCTTC
TRBV13	TRBJ2-2	-	-	CASSLGRRVTELFF	TGTGCCAGCAGCTTAGGCCGGCGAGTTACGGAGCTGTTTTTT
TRBV11-1	TRBJ2-2	TRBD1	-	CASSVGTGNTGELFF	TGTGCCAGCAGTGTTGGGACAGGGAACACCGGGGAGCTGTTTTTT
TRBV30	TRBJ2-7	-	few	CAWSVRRELSYEQYF	TGTGCCTGGAGTGTTCGGCGCGAACTCTCCTACGAGCAGTACTTC
TRBV10-1	TRBJ2-2	TRBD2	-	CASSEELAGVNTGELFF	TGCGCCAGCAGTGAGGAACTAGCGGGAGTGAACACCGGGGAGCTGTTTTTT
TRBV6-2/TRBV6-3	TRBJ2-7	-	-	CASKTSSSYEQYF	TGTGCCAGCAAAACTAGTAGTTCCTACGAGCAGTACTTC
TRBV10-3	TRBJ1-2	TRBD1	-	CASLGDRGNYGYTF	TGTGCCTCTCTGGGGGACAGGGGAAACTATGGCTACACCTTC
TRBV6-1	TRBJ2-5	-	once	CASRGTVGQETQYF	TGTGCCAGCAGGGGGACTGTCGGCCAGGAGACCCAGTACTTC
TRBV28	TRBJ1-1	-	-	CASSFSEGGHTEAFF	TGTGCCAGCAGTTTTAGCGAGGGAGGGCACACTGAAGCTTTCTTT
TRBV9	TRBJ2-3	-	-	CASSQLGRTPDTQYF	TGTGCCAGCAGCCAGCTTGGGAGGACTCCAGATACGCAGTATTTT
TRBV6-5	TRBJ2-2	-	-	CASSYWQGRTGELFF	TGTGCCAGCAGTTACTGGCAGGGGCGGACCGGGGAGCTGTTTTTT
TRBV4-1	TRBJ2-5	-	few	CASSYRLGVETQYF	TGCGCCAGCAGCTACAGGTTAGGAGTGGAGACCCAGTACTTC
TRBV5-1	TRBJ2-1	TRBD2	many	CASSLAGSYNEQFF	TGCGCCAGCAGTTTAGCGGGCTCCTACAATGAGCAGTTCTTC